This T cell receptor beta chain emerged from a study of beta chain features in type 1 diabetes. Study results and caveats: When Type 1 diabetes patients were examined, their TCRB CDR3s proved moderately but significantly shorter in all four CD4+ subsets.

The CDR3 is 16 residues long. Germline-derived CDR1 and CDR2 are SGHNT and YYREEE (reference sequence). Trimming at V came to 6 bases and at J to 3 bases, leaving 9 bases not matched to a gene. Of the isolated RNA, all was reverse transcribed, and so the sequenced material was expressed TCRB transcripts. The assay was immunoSEQ multiplex PCR, and TCRdb's table has in-frame clones only and misses some. The data contain about 150,000 clones, around 10% of them singletons. Many counts were recorded for this clone. Its antigen is currently unknown. The gene calls are TRBV5-4 and TRBJ2-2; 9 bases match TRBD1. The TCR sequence derives from a man aged 25 to 45 with type 1 diabetes. Sequencing was performed on central memory CD4+ T cells from blood. The CDR3 is CASTNPGTGYTGELFF. The CDR3 DNA sequence: TGTGCCAGCACCAACCCCGGGACAGGGTACACCGGGGAGCTGTTTTTT.